This T cell receptor beta chain is drawn from a study of cytomegalovirus exposure and HLA in healthy donors. This clone was picked up a small number of times. Antigen: not known. Overall study findings and caveats: In vitro testing confirmed a few CMV-associated chains as specific for CMV antigens. Reportedly, TCR beta sequences accurately predicted HLA-A and HLA-B alleles in most subjects.

Both 60 Vbeta primers and 13 Jbeta primers went into the PCR. Clones were sequenced by immunoSEQ multiplex PCR, and TCRdb holds only the in-frame ones, with some missing. The table records about 120,000 clones, around three quarters of them present only once. Sequenced material: PBMCs. This receptor was taken from a woman in her twenties or thirties in good health and CMV-seronegative.

CDR3 region: CAWSGARGSMDTQYF. The CDR3 bases are TGTGCCTGGAGTGGGGCGCGGGGAAGCATGGATACGCAGTATTTT. The chain is built from TRBV30 and TRBJ2-3; tentatively, D is TRBD2 (6 bases). V was cut by 1 base and J by 6 bases, with 17 bases left in between. Germline V gene sequence: CDR1 GTSNPN, CDR2 SVGIG (reference sequence). The CDR3 runs 15 residues.